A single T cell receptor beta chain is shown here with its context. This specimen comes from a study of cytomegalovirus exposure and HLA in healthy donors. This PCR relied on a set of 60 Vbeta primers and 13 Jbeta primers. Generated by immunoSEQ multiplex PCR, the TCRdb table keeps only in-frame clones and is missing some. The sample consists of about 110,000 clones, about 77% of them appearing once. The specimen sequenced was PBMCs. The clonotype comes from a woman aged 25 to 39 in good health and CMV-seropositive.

CDR3 DNA sequence: TGTGCCAGCAGCTTATTGGTAGGACTGACAACCTACGAGCAGTACTTC. Encoded protein: CASSLLVGLTTYEQYF. J is TRBJ2-7 and V is TRBV7-9, with D perhaps matching TRBD2 (5 bases). The CDR3 sequence is 16 residues long. V lost 2 bases and J lost 2, with 16 bases in between. CDR1 and CDR2 (germline): SEHNR, FQNEAQ (reference sequence).